One sample yielded the 3 T cell receptor beta chains listed below, sequenced in a study of blood T cell repertoires in COVID-19. The data were produced by immunoSEQ multiplex PCR, yet TCRdb's version contains in-frame clones alone and is incomplete. The sample has under 200,000 clones; 60% to 85% are singletons. Sequencing input: peripheral blood. These receptors were obtained from a man in his sixties with acute or convalescent COVID-19.

This chain connects TRBV4-3 to TRBJ1-1; D might be TRBD1 (6 bases). Germline CDR1 LGHNA, CDR2 YSLEER. This CDR3 has 14 residues. V was trimmed by 3 bases and J by 9 bases, leaving 17 bases between them. CDR3 in amino acids: CASSQEITGYKAFF. As DNA, the CDR3 is TGCGCCAGCAGCCAGGAAATCACAGGGTATAAAGCTTTCTTT.

This chain links TRBV7-9 with TRBJ2-7; D is unresolved. V was trimmed by 1 base and J by 4 bases, leaving 8 bases between them. This CDR3 is 13 amino acids long. Germline CDR1 reads SEHNR; CDR2 reads FQNEAQ (reference sequence). CDR3 DNA sequence: TGTGCCAGCAGCTTAGAACATTTATACGAGCAGTACTTC. It codes for CASSLEHLYEQYF.

V and J are TRBV9 and TRBJ2-5, with D maybe TRBD2 (6 bases). Trimming removed 0 bases at V and 1 base at J, with 13 bases between. The CDR3 has 16 amino acids. Germline V gene sequence: CDR1 SGDLS, CDR2 YYNGEE. The CDR3 sequence is CASSVATAGFQETQYF. CDR3 nucleotide sequence: TGTGCCAGCAGCGTAGCTACGGCGGGATTCCAAGAGACCCAGTACTTC. Full variable domain (missing parts from reference TRBV9 and TRBJ2-5): DSGVTQTPKHLITATGQRVTLRCSPRSGDLSVYWYQQSLDQGLQFLIQYYNGEERAKGNILERFSAQQFPDLHSELNLSSLELGDSALYFCASSVATAGFQETQYFGPGTRLLVL.